Sequencing of this T cell receptor beta chain was carried out in a study of blood T cell repertoires in COVID-19. The CDR3 is 13 amino acids. The V gene lost 0 bases and the J gene lost 3 bases, with 9 bases spanning the gap. CDR1 and CDR2 (germline): GTSNPN, SVGIG (reference sequence). Repertoires were generated with immunoSEQ multiplex PCR, while TCRdb's copy carries only in-frame clones and drops some. Here the sample spans approximately 340,000 clones, around four fifths being singletons. The chain has TRBV30 and TRBJ2-7; D is ambiguous. Sequencing input: peripheral blood. This receptor was obtained from a man younger than 45 with active or convalescent COVID-19. In DNA form, the CDR3 reads TGTGCCTGGAGTGTCCAACAGCTCTACGAGCAGTACTTC. Its translation is CAWSVQQLYEQYF.